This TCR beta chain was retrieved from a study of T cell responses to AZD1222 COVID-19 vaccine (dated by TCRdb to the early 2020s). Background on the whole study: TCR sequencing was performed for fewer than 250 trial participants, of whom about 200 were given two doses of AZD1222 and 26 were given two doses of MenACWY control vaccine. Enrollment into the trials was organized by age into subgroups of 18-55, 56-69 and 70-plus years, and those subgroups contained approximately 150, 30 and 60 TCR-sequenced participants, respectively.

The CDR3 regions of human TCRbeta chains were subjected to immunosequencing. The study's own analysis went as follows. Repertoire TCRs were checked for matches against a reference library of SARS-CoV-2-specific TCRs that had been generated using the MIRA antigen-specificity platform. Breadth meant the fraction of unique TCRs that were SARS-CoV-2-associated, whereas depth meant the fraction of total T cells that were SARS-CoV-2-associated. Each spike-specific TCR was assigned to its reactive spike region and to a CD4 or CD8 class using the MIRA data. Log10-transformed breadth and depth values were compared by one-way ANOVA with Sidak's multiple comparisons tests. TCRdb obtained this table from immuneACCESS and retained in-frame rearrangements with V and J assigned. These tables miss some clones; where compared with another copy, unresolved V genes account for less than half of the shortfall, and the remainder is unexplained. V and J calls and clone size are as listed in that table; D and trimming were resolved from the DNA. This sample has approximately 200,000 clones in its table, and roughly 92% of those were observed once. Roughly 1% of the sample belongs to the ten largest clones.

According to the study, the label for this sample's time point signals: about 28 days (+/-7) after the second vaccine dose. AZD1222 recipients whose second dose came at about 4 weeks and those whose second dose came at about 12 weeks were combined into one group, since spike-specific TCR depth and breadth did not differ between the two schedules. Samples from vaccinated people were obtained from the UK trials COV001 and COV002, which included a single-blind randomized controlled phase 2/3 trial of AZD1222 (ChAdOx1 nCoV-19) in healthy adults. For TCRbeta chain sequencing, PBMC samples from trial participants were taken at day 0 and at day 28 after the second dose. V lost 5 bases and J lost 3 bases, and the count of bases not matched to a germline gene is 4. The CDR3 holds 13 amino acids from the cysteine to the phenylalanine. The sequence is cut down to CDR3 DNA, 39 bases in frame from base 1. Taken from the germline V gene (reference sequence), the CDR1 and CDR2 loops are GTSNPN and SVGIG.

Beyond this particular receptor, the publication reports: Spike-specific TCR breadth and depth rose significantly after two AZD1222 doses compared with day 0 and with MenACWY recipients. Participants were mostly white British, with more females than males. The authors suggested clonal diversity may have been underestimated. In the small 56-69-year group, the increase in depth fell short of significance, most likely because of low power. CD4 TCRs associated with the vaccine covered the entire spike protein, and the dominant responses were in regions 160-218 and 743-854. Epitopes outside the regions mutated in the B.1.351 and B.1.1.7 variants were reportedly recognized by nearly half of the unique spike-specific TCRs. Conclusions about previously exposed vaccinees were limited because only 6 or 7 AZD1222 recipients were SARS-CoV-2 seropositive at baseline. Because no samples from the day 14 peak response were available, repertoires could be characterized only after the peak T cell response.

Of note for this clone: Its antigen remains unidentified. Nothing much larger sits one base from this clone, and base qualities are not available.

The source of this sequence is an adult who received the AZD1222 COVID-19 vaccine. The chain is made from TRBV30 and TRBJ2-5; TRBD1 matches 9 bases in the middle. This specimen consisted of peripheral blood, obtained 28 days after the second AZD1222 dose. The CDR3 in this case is CAWGDRVEETQYF. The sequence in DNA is TGTGCCTGGGGGGACAGGGTCGAAGAGACCCAGTACTTC.